Following are 31 T cell receptor beta chains from one sample sequenced in a study of HIV-infected patients and healthy controls. TCRdb analysed the 5' RACE reads with MiXCR anew, one entry per CDR3 protein. The sample includes some 20,000 distinct CDR3 sequences, roughly a fifth of them seen just once. Sequencing was done on a sample of CD8+ T cells from blood. The receptor set was obtained from a human donor in good health.

This clonotype has a count of ten or more. The chain recombines TRBV4-1 with TRBJ2-6; D is uncertain. The CDR3 spans 15 residues. The V gene's germline CDR1 is MGHRA and CDR2 YSYEKL. The germline V and J ends were trimmed by 3 bases and 0 bases, with 6 bases remaining between them. The CDR3 region has the DNA TGCGCCAGCAGCCACCTGAGCTCTGGGGCCAACGTCCTGACTTTC. The encoded protein is CASSHLSSGANVLTF.

This clonotype appeared many times. For the CDR3, the DNA is TGTGCCAGCAGTGAAATTGGCTCTCAGCAGTTCTTC. Translation: CASSEIGSQQFF. The chain carries TRBV6-4 and TRBJ2-1; no definite D call. The V and J ends lost 3 bases and 11 bases respectively, with 11 bases between them. Germline V gene sequence: CDR1 MRHNA, CDR2 SNTAGT. The CDR3 totals 12 residues.

This clonotype was seen many times. The chain is built from TRBV12-3 or TRBV12-4 and TRBJ2-7; 12 bases align to TRBD2. V shed 6 bases, J shed 3 bases, and the junction held 12 bases outside the gene matches. This CDR3 comprises 17 residues. CDR3 nucleotides: TGTGCCAGCAGCTCTTCCCGGACTAGCGGGATTATCTACGAGCAGTACTTC. Its translation is CASSSSRTSGIIYEQYF.

This clonotype was detected only a few times. The rearrangement uses TRBV5-6 and TRBJ2-7; TRBD2 matches 13 bases. Germline V gene lookup returns CDR1 SGHDT and CDR2 YYEEEE. The CDR3 length is 15 residues. Trimming removed 4 bases from V and 8 bases from J; junction bases left unmatched: 9. The CDR3 protein is CASSETSGGPTQQYF. The CDR3 DNA reads TGTGCCAGCAGCGAGACTAGCGGGGGGCCCACCCAGCAGTACTTC.

The chain recombines TRBV4-1 with TRBJ1-2, with a possible D match to TRBD1 (5 bases). CDR1 MGHRA and CDR2 YSYEKL come from the germline V gene. The CDR3 consists of 11 residues. With 1 base removed from V and 8 bases from J, the gap between germline ends came to 5 bases. CDR3 in DNA: TGCGCCAGCAGCCAAGGGGGGGGCTACACCTTC. Translated: CASSQGGGYTF.

This clonotype was counted at least ten times. V gene TRBV7-9 combines with J gene TRBJ1-1; D uncertain. V was trimmed by 4 bases and J by 3 bases, leaving 9 bases between them. This CDR3 is 13 amino acids long. Per germline, CDR1 SEHNR and CDR2 FQNEAQ (reference sequence). CDR3 bases: TGTGCCAGCAGCTCCTCGACTTACACTGAAGCTTTCTTT. Translation: CASSSSTYTEAFF.

V gene TRBV10-1 combines with J gene TRBJ2-7, with D perhaps matching TRBD2 (5 bases). V lost 5 bases and J 6 bases, leaving 14 bases between the germline ends. The germline gives CDR1 WNHNN, CDR2 SYGVQD (reference sequence). The CDR3 contains 13 residues. The CDR3 loop is CASSLSRASEQYF. The CDR3 DNA is TGCGCCAGCAGTCTCTCGAGGGCTAGCGAGCAGTACTTC.

This chain joins TRBV19 and TRBJ2-1; 12 nucleotides agree with TRBD2. The CDR3 spans 14 residues. V lost 7 bases and J lost 6; bases outside the gene matches: 4. Germline V gene sequence: CDR1 LNHDA, CDR2 SQIVND (reference sequence). The CDR3 reads CASNLAGGINEQFF. In DNA form, the CDR3 reads TGTGCCAGTAACCTAGCGGGAGGGATCAATGAGCAGTTCTTC.

Ten or more counts support this clonotype. This chain connects TRBV3-1 to TRBJ1-2, with D maybe TRBD1 (5 bases). Trimming left V 0 bases short and J 3 bases short, with 14 bases between. The CDR3 has 16 residues. Germline V gives CDR1 LGHDT, CDR2 YNNKEL (reference sequence). The DNA for the CDR3 is TGTGCCAGCAGCCAAGATCGGCAGGGACTCGACTATGGCTACACCTTC. Protein: CASSQDRQGLDYGYTF.

This clonotype was counted only a few times. The chain combines TRBV30 with TRBJ1-5; 7 bases are shared with TRBD1. CDR3 length: 16 residues. From germline, CDR1 is GTSNPN and CDR2 SVGIG (reference sequence). Unmatched junction bases numbered 9, after V lost 0 bases and J lost 4 bases. CDR3 region: CAWSVFPGGSNQPQHF. CDR3 DNA: TGTGCCTGGAGTGTATTTCCAGGGGGTTCAAATCAGCCCCAGCATTTT.

This rearrangement joins TRBV21-1 to TRBJ1-5. TRBV21-1 is flagged as a pseudogene. The CDR3 runs to 14 residues. The CDR3 is CASSKGESNQPQHF. Written as DNA, the CDR3 is TGTGCCAGCAGCAAAGGGGAGAGCAATCAGCCCCAGCATTTT.

This clonotype showed up many times. The chain recombines TRBV7-6 with TRBJ1-1, with D unclear. V gave up 5 bases and J gave up 0 bases, with 16 bases separating them. The CDR3 sequence is 16 residues long. Germline lookup yields CDR1 SGHVS and CDR2 FNYEAQ. CDR3 sequence: CASSHRELGMNTEAFF. CDR3 DNA sequence: TGTGCCAGCAGCCACCGTGAATTGGGGATGAACACTGAAGCTTTCTTT.

V and J are TRBV5-5 and TRBJ2-7; D is unclear. The CDR3 sequence is 15 residues long. Germline V lookup: CDR1 SGHKS, CDR2 YYEKEE (reference sequence). With 1 base removed from V and 2 bases from J, the gap between germline ends came to 13 bases. The CDR3 loop reads CASSLLAGEPYEQYF. In DNA form, the CDR3 reads TGTGCCAGCAGCTTGTTGGCAGGCGAACCCTACGAGCAGTACTTC.

This clonotype was observed at least ten times. The chain combines TRBV29-1 with TRBJ1-5; 9 bases align to TRBD1. Trimming at V came to 7 bases and at J to 5 bases, leaving 3 bases not matched to a gene. From germline, CDR1 is SQVTM and CDR2 ANQGSEA. The CDR3 spans 12 residues. The CDR3 DNA sequence: TGCAGCGCCCGGACAGGGGATCAGCCCCAGCATTTT. Translation: CSARTGDQPQHF.

This clonotype was seen many times. The rearrangement joins TRBV9 to TRBJ2-1, with a possible D match to TRBD2 (7 bases). The V and J ends lost 3 bases and 9 bases respectively, with 19 bases between them. The germline V gene has CDR1 SGDLS and CDR2 YYNGEE. This CDR3 contains 15 residues. CDR3 residues: CASSEGGGPYREQFF. The CDR3 nucleotides are TGTGCCAGCAGCGAAGGGGGAGGGCCTTATCGTGAGCAGTTCTTC.

The gene calls are TRBV9 and TRBJ1-6, with D unresolved. The CDR3 runs to 15 residues. Germline CDR1 SGDLS, CDR2 YYNGEE. Trimming removed 0 bases at V and 1 base at J, with 5 bases between. The CDR3 DNA reads TGTGCCAGCAGCGTAGGGGGTTCCTATAATTCACCCCTCCACTTT. This encodes CASSVGGSYNSPLHF.

In its sample, this clonotype was seen a few times. This sequence joins TRBV4-3 and TRBJ2-3, with D tentatively TRBD1 (6 bases). Trimming took off 0 bases at V and 0 bases at J, with 10 bases between the two ends. The CDR3 runs to 16 residues. Germline assignment: CDR1 LGHNA and CDR2 YSLEER. The CDR3 loop reads CASSQETGSSTDTQYF. The CDR3 region has the DNA TGCGCCAGCAGCCAAGAGACAGGTTCTAGCACAGATACGCAGTATTTT.

This clonotype has more than one count but fewer than ten. This chain joins TRBV20-1 and TRBJ1-5; TRBD1 might be the D (5 bases). Trimming shortened V by 3 bases and J by 5 bases, and 20 bases separated the two germline ends. The CDR3 runs 16 residues. CDR1 and CDR2 from the germline V gene are DFQATT and SNEGSKA (reference sequence). Here the CDR3 reads CSASGSAGGWDQPQHF. The CDR3 DNA follows: TGCAGTGCTAGTGGTTCGGCGGGGGGGTGGGATCAGCCCCAGCATTTT.

This clonotype was counted a single time. This sequence joins TRBV29-1 and TRBJ2-1; D is perhaps TRBD2 (5 bases). Germline V CDR1 and CDR2: SQVTM, ANQGSEA. V dropped 1 base and J dropped 0 bases, with 13 bases sitting between them. This CDR3 is built from 16 residues. CDR3 nucleotides: TGCAGCGTTGAAGGCGGGCAGACCTACTCCTACAATGAGCAGTTCTTC. This codes for CSVEGGQTYSYNEQFF.

In this sample, this clonotype turned up many times. This sequence joins TRBV29-1 and TRBJ2-7, with a weak D call TRBD1 (6 bases). This CDR3 is 13 amino acids long. The V gene's germline CDR1 is SQVTM and CDR2 ANQGSEA. The V end lost 7 bases, the J end lost 2 bases, and 15 bases lay between the germline ends. This CDR3 reads CSAWTARPYEQYF. The DNA for the CDR3 is TGCAGCGCTTGGACAGCCCGACCCTACGAGCAGTACTTC.

This clonotype occurred many times. V gene TRBV28 combines with J gene TRBJ1-1, with a possible D match to TRBD1 (6 bases). Trimming took 4 bases from V and 3 from J, leaving 12 bases between them. Germline CDR1 and CDR2: MDHEN and SYDVKM. The CDR3 consists of 14 residues. CDR3 sequence: CASSWTGAYTEAFF. In DNA form, the CDR3 reads TGTGCCAGCAGTTGGACGGGGGCGTACACTGAAGCTTTCTTT. Variable domain in full (rest from reference TRBV28 and TRBJ1-1): DVKVTQSSRYLVKRTGEKVFLECVQDMDHENMFWYRQDPGLGLRLIYFSYDVKMKEKGDIPEGYSVSREKKERFSLILESASTNQTSMYLCASSWTGAYTEAFFGQGTRLTVV.

For this clonotype: At one end the junction does not follow the germline gene, possibly because of a read error. This chain links TRBV6-1 with TRBJ2-7; D is unresolved. The CDR3 runs to 13 residues. Germline assignment: CDR1 MNHNS and CDR2 SASEGT. Here the CDR3 reads CAGSESSSYEQYF. Written as DNA, the CDR3 is TGTGCCGGCAGTGAAAGTAGCTCCTACGAGCAGTACTTC.

This clonotype was counted many times. The CDR3 loop is CSARDSGQLNPAGTQYF. The CDR3 DNA follows: TGCAGTGCTAGAGACTCGGGACAGCTGAACCCTGCTGGTACGCAGTATTTT. V gene TRBV20-1 combines with J gene TRBJ2-3; 7 bases agree with TRBD1. The trim removed 0 bases at V and 8 bases at J, leaving 17 bases unmatched. CDR1 is DFQATT, CDR2 SNEGSKA, per germline (reference sequence). The CDR3 runs 17 residues.

In its sample, this clonotype was seen a few times. The V gene is TRBV5-1, the J gene TRBJ1-1; TRBD1 is a possible D gene (5 bases). The CDR3 is 15 amino acids. With 4 bases removed from V and 0 bases from J, the gap between germline ends came to 13 bases. Germline-derived CDR1 and CDR2 are SGHRS and YFSETQ. The CDR3 nucleotides read TGCGCCAGCAGCCGTTCGGGACCCTTGAACACTGAAGCTTTCTTT. Translating gives CASSRSGPLNTEAFF.

The chain employs TRBV6-2 or TRBV6-3 and TRBJ2-3, with D possibly TRBD2 on 7 matching bases. Trimming took 5 bases from V and 0 from J, leaving 24 bases between them. CDR1 and CDR2 from the germline V gene are MNHEY and SVGEGT. CDR3 size: 19 residues. In DNA form, the CDR3 reads TGTGCCAGCAGTGACGCGAAGGGAGGGGGGATGGCCAGCACAGATACGCAGTATTTT. It specifies CASSDAKGGGMASTDTQYF.

This chain joins TRBV27 and TRBJ1-1; maybe TRBD1 (5 bases). The CDR3 is made up of 18 amino acids. V lost 0 bases to trimming and J lost 3 bases, with 20 bases between them. The V gene's germline CDR1 is MNHEY and CDR2 SMNVEV (reference sequence). The CDR3 sequence is CASSLSGDRVALYTEAFF. As DNA, the CDR3 is TGTGCCAGCAGTTTATCAGGGGATAGGGTGGCGTTGTACACTGAAGCTTTCTTT.

J is TRBJ2-5 and V is TRBV27, with 10 positions matching TRBD1. The ends lost 6 bases at V and 1 base at J; junction bases unmatched: 2. The CDR3 spans 14 residues. Germline V gene lookup returns CDR1 MNHEY and CDR2 SMNVEV (reference sequence). The CDR3: CASSDRGPQETQYF. The DNA of the CDR3 is TGTGCCAGCAGCGACAGGGGGCCCCAAGAGACCCAGTACTTC.

The chain recombines TRBV6-2 or TRBV6-3 with TRBJ2-3, with D maybe TRBD2 (5 bases). The germline V gene encodes CDR1 MNHEY and CDR2 SVGEGT. The CDR3 length is 14 residues. V lost 6 bases, J lost 4 bases, and 14 bases lay in between. CDR3 DNA: TGTGCCAGCAGCCTACCAGAGGGCCCAGATACGCAGTATTTT. Its protein product is CASSLPEGPDTQYF.

The sample holds many counts of this clonotype. V gene TRBV12-3 or TRBV12-4 combines with J gene TRBJ2-1; 11 nucleotides agree with TRBD2. Germline trimming cut 6 bases from V and 3 bases from J; bases unmatched to any gene: 4. The CDR3 covers 15 residues. The CDR3 DNA is TGTGCCAGCAGATCTCTAGCGGGGGGCTACAATGAGCAGTTCTTC. Protein product: CASRSLAGGYNEQFF.

This clonotype was detected many times. The chain carries TRBV28 and TRBJ2-7, with D tentatively TRBD1 or TRBD2 (6 bases each). The CDR3 consists of 14 residues. The germline CDR1 and CDR2 sequences are MDHEN and SYDVKM. V gave up 5 bases and J gave up 4 bases, with 15 bases separating them. In DNA form, the CDR3 reads TGTGCCAGCAGTCACCATGGAGGGGGATACGAGCAGTACTTC. This encodes CASSHHGGGYEQYF.

The DNA of the CDR3 is TGTGCCAGCAGCAGTAGCGGGATAACCGGGGAGCTGTTTTTT. Amino acid sequence: CASSSSGITGELFF. The genes are TRBV7-9 and TRBJ2-2; 8 positions agree with TRBD2. J was trimmed by 5 bases and V by 5 bases; bases with no gene match: 4. The germline V gene has CDR1 SEHNR and CDR2 FQNEAQ (reference sequence). CDR3 length: 14 residues.